One and the same sample provided the 7 T cell receptor beta chains below, sequenced in a study of cytomegalovirus exposure and HLA in healthy donors (dated 2017 in TCRdb). Libraries were prepared through the immunoSEQ multiplex PCR assay. Drawn from immuneACCESS, this table holds only the in-frame rearrangements with V and J called that TCRdb kept. Clones are partly lost; checked studies trace under half to an unresolved V gene and leave the rest unexplained. Recorded for this sample are roughly 130,000 clones; 70% to 90% of them occurred a single time. The ten largest clones represent 2.5% to 3.5% of the sample. The sample consisted of PBMCs. The receptors were gathered from a man aged 18 to 30 in good health and CMV-seronegative.

This rearrangement joins TRBV5-5 to TRBJ2-1; no firm D call. The length of the CDR3 is 13 residues. The V and J ends lost 0 bases and 7 bases respectively, with 8 bases between them. In germline, CDR1 is SGHKS, CDR2 YYEKEE (reference sequence). CDR3 bases: TGTGCCAGCAGCTTGGGACTGTGGAATGAGCAGTTCTTC. This translates into CASSLGLWNEQFF.

The CDR3 region is CASSFHLTGSKNIQYF. The CDR3 DNA reads TGTGCCAGCAGCTTCCACCTGACAGGGTCCAAAAACATTCAGTACTTC. The chain is built from TRBV5-4 and TRBJ2-4; 7 bases fit TRBD1. Trimming took 2 bases from V and 2 from J; bases not matched to a gene: 7. The CDR3 covers 16 residues. Per the germline V gene, CDR1 is SGHNT and CDR2 is YYREEE (reference sequence). Supplemented by reference TRBV5-4 and TRBJ2-4, the full variable domain reads ETGVTQSPTHLIKTRGQQVTLRCSSQSGHNTVSWYQQALGQGPQFIFQYYREEENGRGNFPPRFSGLQFPNYSSELNVNALELDDSALYLCASSFHLTGSKNIQYFGAGTRLSVL.

The count of this clone is one. The chain is built from TRBV2 and TRBJ2-7; TRBD1 agrees at 7 bases. The length of the CDR3 is 13 residues. Trimming at V came to 6 bases and at J to 9 bases, leaving 11 bases not matched to a gene. Germline CDR1 is SNHLY and CDR2 is FYNNEI. The CDR3 protein is CASSDRDRIRQYF. Here the CDR3 DNA reads TGTGCCAGCAGCGACCGGGACAGAATTAGGCAGTACTTC.

The rearrangement links TRBV18 to TRBJ1-2; no firm D call. Per the germline V gene, CDR1 is KGHSH and CDR2 is LQKENI. Trimming shortened V by 3 bases and J by 3 bases, and 8 bases separated the two germline ends. CDR3 length: 13 residues. This CDR3 reads CASSPGSDYGYTF. The CDR3 bases are TGTGCCAGCTCACCGGGCAGTGACTATGGCTACACCTTC.

The chain has TRBV4-3 and TRBJ2-1; 12 nucleotides match TRBD2. CDR3 length: 17 amino acids. Germline loops: CDR1 LGHNA, CDR2 YSLEER. Germline trimming cut 1 base from V and 6 bases from J; bases unmatched to any gene: 7. CDR3 coding DNA: TGCGCCAGCAGCCAAGCTCCACTAGCGGGAGGTGGCAATGAGCAGTTCTTC. As protein: CASSQAPLAGGGNEQFF.

The V call is TRBV5-1, the J call TRBJ2-5; D may be TRBD1 (6 bases). CDR3 length equals 15 residues. Germline CDR1 is SGHRS and CDR2 is YFSETQ. The ends were cut back, 0 bases at V and 5 bases at J, with 14 bases in the middle. CDR3 coding DNA: TGCGCCAGCAGCTTGGTCGGGACACCCTTTGAGACCCAGTACTTC. It translates to CASSLVGTPFETQYF.

This chain uses TRBV6-1 with TRBJ1-6; D is ambiguous. Trimming left V 7 bases short and J 1 base short, with 8 bases between. CDR1 and CDR2 from the germline V gene are MNHNS and SASEGT. This CDR3 is built from 14 residues. CDR3 nucleotide sequence: TGTGCCAGCACCGAGCTTTCCTATAATTCACCCCTCCACTTT. It specifies CASTELSYNSPLHF.